This T cell receptor (beta chain) came from a study of shared clonotypes between healthy human individuals. Germline V gene data show CDR1 as SEHNR and CDR2 as FQNEAQ (reference sequence). The CDR3 extends over 16 amino acids. Trimming shortened V by 1 base and J by 0 bases, and 10 bases separated the two germline ends. Positive CCR7 selection of CD45RO-negative cells yielded the naive CD8 cells, and terminally differentiated effector memory CD45RA+ cells were excluded. Authors' data handling: ImmunoSEQ sequences covered only the junction and lacked quality scores; filtering therefore differed. Sequenced by immunoSEQ multiplex PCR; TCRdb stores in-frame clones only, minus some. Clonal size and the V and J genes are those of that table, whereas D and trimming came from the DNA. Here the sample spans about 2.1 million clones, approximately 94% being singletons.

The chain carries TRBV7-9 and TRBJ1-3; D perhaps matches TRBD1 (5 bases). The sample was naive CD8+ T cells from PBMCs. This receptor was taken from a man aged 18-30 years in good health. Some clones in this sample may be carry-over from other donors' samples. The CDR3 DNA follows: TGTGCCAGCAGCTTAGATGAGGGGAGCTCTGGAAACACCATATATTTT. It encodes CASSLDEGSSGNTIYF. Full variable domain (remainder filled in from reference TRBV7-9 and TRBJ1-3): DTGVSQNPRHKITKRGQNVTFRCDPISEHNRLYWYRQTLGQGPEFLTYFQNEAQLEKSRLLSDRFSAERPKGSFSTLEIQRTEQGDSAMYLCASSLDEGSSGNTIYFGEGSWLTVV.